This TCR beta chain is drawn from a study of T cell repertoires in cytomegalovirus infection. Study-wide context: Public TCR beta signatures were indicative of both CMV infection and a matching HLA type. Study outcomes and limitations: Summed frequency of shared TCR beta families picked out CMV carriers who also had the relevant HLA. Clonotypes of TCR beta that were HLA-C-restricted and CMV-specific dominated the ex vivo response.

The CDR3 has 16 amino acids. Germline CDR1 and CDR2: LNHDA and SQIVND (reference sequence). Trimming removed 9 bases from V and 0 bases from J, with 20 bases in between. TCRdb passed the reads through MiXCR, listing each CDR3 protein once. The sample contains around 240,000 distinct CDR3 sequences, roughly 20% of which appear only once. This clonotype appeared once. Its antigen is as yet unknown. Sequenced sample: CD8+ T cells from PBMCs. V gene TRBV19 combines with J gene TRBJ1-1, with D uncertain. The receptor comes from a human donor in good health (CMV status not recorded). Some clones in this sample may be carry-over from other donors' samples. CDR3 coding DNA: TGTGCCAGCACCCCTCAGGCCGGACTCATGAACACTGAAGCTTTCTTT. Translating gives CASTPQAGLMNTEAFF.